These T cell receptor beta chains were read from a single sample in a study of T cell repertoires in cytomegalovirus infection. These receptors' targets are unknown. TCRdb re-called the reads with MiXCR, one entry per CDR3 protein. The sample contains under 90,000 distinct CDR3 sequences, 20% to 25% of which appear only once. The sample taken for sequencing was PBMCs, sequenced either directly or after in vitro stimulation (not recorded which). The receptors derive from a human donor in good health (CMV status not recorded). Some clones in this sample may be carry-over from other donors' samples. Each CDR3 is given with its conserved first and last residue. The D gene is left open where the match is weak. A row's size may be missing; if present it is once, few, many or a size class.

CDR3nt: TGTGCCAGCAGCTGGGTCGGCGCCAGGTCTCATGAGCAGTTCTTC
CDR3aa: CASSWVGARSHEQFF
j_gene: TRBJ2-1
abundance: few
v_gene: TRBV5-4
d_gene: .

CDR3nt: TGTGCCAGCAGCCACCGACTCCAGGGGGGAACCGGGGAGCTGTTTTTT
CDR3aa: CASSHRLQGGTGELFF
j_gene: TRBJ2-2
abundance: .
v_gene: TRBV11-2
d_gene: .

CDR3nt: TGCGCCAGCAGCCGGACAGGGCCCAACTATGGCTACACCTTC
CDR3aa: CASSRTGPNYGYTF
j_gene: TRBJ1-2
abundance: few
v_gene: TRBV5-1
d_gene: TRBD1

CDR3nt: TGTGCCAGCAGTTTAGCTCCCCTAGCGGGAGTGCCAGATACGCAGTATTTT
CDR3aa: CASSLAPLAGVPDTQYF
j_gene: TRBJ2-3
abundance: few
v_gene: TRBV27
d_gene: TRBD2

CDR3nt: TGTGCCAGCTCACCACAGGGTAAGGGGAATCAGCCCCAGCATTTT
CDR3aa: CASSPQGKGNQPQHF
j_gene: TRBJ1-5
abundance: .
v_gene: TRBV18
d_gene: .

CDR3nt: TGTGCCAGCAGCCCACAGGCAGGGAATAATTCACCCCTCCACTTT
CDR3aa: CASSPQAGNNSPLHF
j_gene: TRBJ1-6
abundance: .
v_gene: TRBV5-4
d_gene: .

CDR3nt: TGTGCCAGCGCAGGGTTGGCACCTCAAGAGACCCAGTACTTC
CDR3aa: CASAGLAPQETQYF
j_gene: TRBJ2-5
abundance: .
v_gene: TRBV27
d_gene: .

CDR3nt: TGTGCCAGCAGCCCCTACCGCGGGAGAGGCGCAGATACGCAGTATTTT
CDR3aa: CASSPYRGRGADTQYF
j_gene: TRBJ2-3
abundance: few
v_gene: TRBV11-2
d_gene: TRBD2

CDR3nt: TGTGCCAGCAGCAGGACTTCTGGGAGGCAGTACTTC
CDR3aa: CASSRTSGRQYF
j_gene: TRBJ2-7
abundance: many
v_gene: TRBV7-2
d_gene: .

CDR3nt: TGTGCCAGCAGCTTAGAACCGGGACAGGCCTCCTACAGGTTCTTC
CDR3aa: CASSLEPGQASYRFF
j_gene: TRBJ2-1
abundance: few
v_gene: TRBV7-2
d_gene: TRBD1

CDR3nt: TGCAGTGCAAGGGGCCAGACGGACGAAAAACTGTTTTTT
CDR3aa: CSARGQTDEKLFF
j_gene: TRBJ1-4
abundance: .
v_gene: TRBV20-1
d_gene: .

CDR3nt: TGTGCCAGCAGTTACCCCAAGGGCCCAACTAATGAAAAACTGTTTTTT
CDR3aa: CASSYPKGPTNEKLFF
j_gene: TRBJ1-4
abundance: few
v_gene: TRBV28
d_gene: .

CDR3nt: TGTGCCAGCCGAACCGGACTAGCGGGGAACACCGGGGAGCTGTTTTTT
CDR3aa: CASRTGLAGNTGELFF
j_gene: TRBJ2-2
abundance: .
v_gene: TRBV19
d_gene: TRBD2

CDR3nt: TGTGCCAGCAGTTCTCAGGATAGCAATCAGCCCCAGCATTTT
CDR3aa: CASSSQDSNQPQHF
j_gene: TRBJ1-5
abundance: .
v_gene: TRBV28
d_gene: .

CDR3nt: TGCAGCGTTGCGGGTAGGCGGGACGGCACAGATACGCAGTATTTT
CDR3aa: CSVAGRRDGTDTQYF
j_gene: TRBJ2-3
abundance: few
v_gene: TRBV29-1
d_gene: .

CDR3nt: TGTGCCAGCAGTCACGGGACAGACTATGGCTACACCTTC
CDR3aa: CASSHGTDYGYTF
j_gene: TRBJ1-2
abundance: .
v_gene: TRBV6-2/TRBV6-3
d_gene: TRBD1

CDR3nt: TGTGCCAGCAGCCCCGGACTGAACACCGGGGAGCTGTTTTTT
CDR3aa: CASSPGLNTGELFF
j_gene: TRBJ2-2
abundance: few
v_gene: TRBV7-2
d_gene: .

CDR3nt: TGTGCCAGCTTAACGGGAGCGGCAGGGGATGAGCAGTTCTTC
CDR3aa: CASLTGAAGDEQFF
j_gene: TRBJ2-1
abundance: .
v_gene: TRBV18
d_gene: .

CDR3nt: TGTGCCAGCAGCTTAAGGACAGGGGTTTACGAGCAGTACTTC
CDR3aa: CASSLRTGVYEQYF
j_gene: TRBJ2-7
abundance: many
v_gene: TRBV7-6
d_gene: TRBD1

CDR3nt: TGTGCCAGTAGTATCCCCGATCTCGGGAGCCTAGAAGCTTTCTTT
CDR3aa: CASSIPDLGSLEAFF
j_gene: TRBJ1-1
abundance: .
v_gene: TRBV19
d_gene: .

CDR3nt: TGTGCCAGCGCAGATCCGGGACGTTCGTCCTCTGGGGCCAACGTCCTGACTTTC
CDR3aa: CASADPGRSSSGANVLTF
j_gene: TRBJ2-6
abundance: few
v_gene: TRBV11-2
d_gene: .

CDR3nt: TGTGCCATCAGCACCGGGAGTGAGGAGACCCAGTACTTC
CDR3aa: CAISTGSEETQYF
j_gene: TRBJ2-5
abundance: few
v_gene: TRBV10-3
d_gene: .

CDR3nt: TGTGCCAGCAGCTTAGTATCAGGAAACACCATATATTTT
CDR3aa: CASSLVSGNTIYF
j_gene: TRBJ1-3
abundance: .
v_gene: TRBV7-6
d_gene: .

CDR3nt: TGCAGTGCTAGAGGGCCGGGACAGGGACTTAACTATGGCTACACCTTC
CDR3aa: CSARGPGQGLNYGYTF
j_gene: TRBJ1-2
abundance: .
v_gene: TRBV20-1
d_gene: TRBD1

CDR3nt: TGCGCCAGCAGCCTACCGGGACAGCAGCAGTTCTTC
CDR3aa: CASSLPGQQQFF
j_gene: TRBJ2-1
abundance: .
v_gene: TRBV4-1
d_gene: TRBD1

CDR3nt: TGTGCCAGCAGCTTAGAGAGCGTCTCCTCTGGAAACACCATATATTTT
CDR3aa: CASSLESVSSGNTIYF
j_gene: TRBJ1-3
abundance: many
v_gene: TRBV7-6
d_gene: .

CDR3nt: TGTGCCAGCCTAGCGGGAGGGCGAGGGGGTGAGCAGTTCTTC
CDR3aa: CASLAGGRGGEQFF
j_gene: TRBJ2-1
abundance: .
v_gene: TRBV2
d_gene: TRBD2

CDR3nt: TGCAGCGCACTATCTCAAGGGGCAAGGACCCAGTACTTC
CDR3aa: CSALSQGARTQYF
j_gene: TRBJ2-5
abundance: few
v_gene: TRBV29-1
d_gene: .

CDR3nt: TGTGCCAGCACCCAAGGGGGGCTCTCTGGGGCCAACGTCCTGACTTTC
CDR3aa: CASTQGGLSGANVLTF
j_gene: TRBJ2-6
abundance: .
v_gene: TRBV7-2
d_gene: .